The T cell receptor beta chain under discussion was sequenced for a study of vaccination and CD4 T cells after COVID-19. With the Oncomine TCR Beta short-read assay, DNA from cultured CD4+ T cells was sequenced. In TCRdb, the PCR reads were re-called with MiXCR into one record per CDR3 protein. The table lists about 21,000 distinct CDR3 sequences, 44% of them singletons. Treatment of the sample: approximately 11-day PBMC culture with coronavirus spike peptide pools or control peptides (ViraFEST assay). Peptide pool stimulation in ViraFEST expanded antigen-specific T cells, whose TCRs were then sequenced. General study results and limits: The study found median SARS-CoV-2-reactive clonotypes rising from approximately 21 to 38, not significantly.

This clonotype has only a few counts. Its target is not known. The germline CDR1 and CDR2 sequences are SGHTA and FQGNSA. Trimming removed 5 bases at V and 1 base at J, with 12 bases between. The CDR3 runs 15 residues. The clonotype comes from a human donor who had recovered from COVID-19. V and J are TRBV7-2 and TRBJ1-5; D is undetermined. Sequencing was performed on CD4+ T cells from blood, cultured in vitro, taken before SARS-CoV-2 vaccination. The DNA for the CDR3 is TGTGCCAGCAGCCTGACTTCCCTAAGCAATCAGCCCCAGCATTTT. It encodes CASSLTSLSNQPQHF.